The 20 T cell receptor beta chains in this list originate from one sample, sequenced in a study of blood T cell repertoires in COVID-19. The assay was immunoSEQ multiplex PCR, and TCRdb's table has in-frame clones only and misses some. The repertoire holds 30,000 to 40,000 clones, about 80% seen once, with approximately 14% in the top ten. Material: peripheral blood. The receptors shown here come from a woman aged 70-85 years with acute or convalescent COVID-19.

This clone showed up just a few times. The chain recombines TRBV7-9 with TRBJ1-4, with 11 bases lining up with TRBD1. In germline, CDR1 is SEHNR, CDR2 FQNEAQ (reference sequence). The length of the CDR3 is 15 residues. V dropped 5 bases and J dropped 7; count of bases not matched to a gene: 6. The CDR3 spells CASSPGQGAGEKLFF. CDR3 DNA sequence: TGTGCCAGCAGCCCCGGACAGGGGGCAGGTGAAAAACTGTTTTTT.

The chain employs TRBV28 and TRBJ2-1; TRBD2 aligns across 7 bases. Germline V CDR1 and CDR2: MDHEN, SYDVKM. The CDR3 consists of 17 residues. Trimming removed 3 bases from V and 7 bases from J; junction bases left unmatched: 15. The DNA of the CDR3 is TGTGCCAGCAGTTTCCCCTGGGAGGGCCAGGGTGGTAATGAGCAGTTCTTC. Protein: CASSFPWEGQGGNEQFF.

V and J are TRBV28 and TRBJ1-4; D is possibly TRBD1 (5 bases). The CDR3 covers 14 residues. V was cut by 3 bases and J by 8 bases, with 13 bases left in between. CDR1 is MDHEN and CDR2 is SYDVKM in the germline V gene. The CDR3 loop is CASSFGRAGEKLFF. In DNA form, the CDR3 reads TGTGCCAGCAGTTTTGGCAGGGCAGGCGAAAAACTGTTTTTT.

The chain recombines TRBV10-1 with TRBJ2-2; 8 bases match TRBD1. This CDR3 is 16 amino acids long. Trimming cost V 0 bases and J 0 bases; bases outside gene matches: 0. The germline CDR1 and CDR2 sequences are WNHNN and SYGVQD (reference sequence). The CDR3 DNA sequence: TGCGCCAGCAGTGAGTCGACAGGGGCGAACACCGGGGAGCTGTTTTTT. Its protein product is CASSESTGANTGELFF.

The chain employs TRBV27 and TRBJ1-4, with D unclear. V was trimmed by 0 bases and J by 7 bases, leaving 12 bases between them. The CDR3 contains 15 residues. Germline V gene sequence: CDR1 MNHEY, CDR2 SMNVEV (reference sequence). CDR3 protein: CASSLSRAHAEKLFF. The CDR3 DNA sequence: TGTGCCAGCAGTTTATCGCGGGCCCATGCTGAAAAACTGTTTTTT. Full variable domain (outside the CDR3, taken from reference TRBV27 and TRBJ1-4): EAQVTQNPRYLITVTGKKLTVTCSQNMNHEYMSWYRQDPGLGLRQIYYSMNVEVTDKGDVPEGYKVSRKEKRNFPLILESPSPNQTSLYFCASSLSRAHAEKLFFGSGTQLSVL.

The gene calls are TRBV5-4 and TRBJ2-1, with 9 nucleotides matching TRBD2. Germline trimming cut 7 bases from V and 7 bases from J; bases unmatched to any gene: 12. The germline gives CDR1 SGHNT, CDR2 YYREEE (reference sequence). This CDR3 is 15 amino acids long. As DNA, the CDR3 is TGTGCCAGCCAGCCTACTAGCGGGCTAGTGAATGAGCAGTTCTTC. Its translation is CASQPTSGLVNEQFF.

This clone was seen just once. The chain uses TRBV6-5 and TRBJ1-1; D ambiguous. Germline V lookup: CDR1 MNHEY, CDR2 SVGAGI. V lost 5 bases, J lost 1 base, and 14 bases lay in between. This CDR3 spans 15 amino acids. CDR3 sequence: CASSLERVENTEAFF. In DNA form, the CDR3 reads TGTGCCAGCAGTCTCGAGCGAGTCGAGAACACTGAAGCTTTCTTT.

The chain carries TRBV19 and TRBJ2-6; 8 positions match TRBD1. The trim removed 3 bases at V and 0 bases at J, leaving 4 bases unmatched. This CDR3 contains 17 residues. Germline V gene sequence: CDR1 LNHDA, CDR2 SQIVND (reference sequence). CDR3 in DNA: TGTGCCAGTAGTATCAGGACAGGGATCTCTGGGGCCAACGTCCTGACTTTC. Its translation: CASSIRTGISGANVLTF.

This chain uses TRBV5-4 with TRBJ2-3; D not certain. CDR3 length: 15 residues. Per the germline V gene, CDR1 is SGHNT and CDR2 is YYREEE (reference sequence). Trimming removed 4 bases from V and 0 bases from J, with 12 bases in between. The CDR3 DNA reads TGTGCCAGCAGCATCCGAACCGGGAGCACAGATACGCAGTATTTT. This gives the protein CASSIRTGSTDTQYF.

This chain uses TRBV2 with TRBJ2-7; 10 bases line up with TRBD2. CDR1 and CDR2 from the germline V gene are SNHLY and FYNNEI. After removal of 6 bases from V and 1 base from J, the junction contained 6 bases not matched to a gene. The CDR3 length is 15 residues. The CDR3 reads CASRDTSGESYEQYF. The CDR3, as DNA: TGTGCCAGCAGAGACACTAGCGGGGAATCCTACGAGCAGTACTTC. Combining the CDR3 with reference TRBV2 and TRBJ2-7 gives the whole variable domain EPEVTQTPSHQVTQMGQEVILRCVPISNHLYFYWYRQILGQKVEFLVSFYNNEISEKSEIFDDQFSVERPDGSNFTLKIRSTKLEDSAMYFCASRDTSGESYEQYFGPGTRLTVT.

V and J are TRBV5-1 and TRBJ2-1, with D hard to call. Looked up from germline, CDR1 is SGHRS and CDR2 is YFSETQ. The CDR3 runs to 12 residues. V was clipped by 5 bases and J by 3 bases, with 6 bases between them. The CDR3 bases are TGCGCCAGCAGTGCGAACTACAATGAGCAGTTCTTC. Amino acids: CASSANYNEQFF.

The rearrangement links TRBV2 to TRBJ2-1; 11 bases align to TRBD2. The CDR3 loop spans 16 amino acids. Germline CDR1 SNHLY, CDR2 FYNNEI. The V segment lost 3 bases and the J segment 3 bases; nucleotides outside the gene matches: 4. The CDR3: CASSDRTSGRYNEQFF. DNA for the CDR3: TGTGCCAGCAGTGACCGGACTAGCGGGCGCTACAATGAGCAGTTCTTC.

The chain couples TRBV7-8 to TRBJ1-1; D unclear. In germline, CDR1 is SGHVS, CDR2 FQNEAQ. CDR3 size: 16 residues. The V end was cut by 4 bases, the J end by 0 bases, with 15 bases between. CDR3 nucleotide sequence: TGTGCCAGCAGCTCCCCGCGGGGAAGCATGAACACTGAAGCTTTCTTT. Translation: CASSSPRGSMNTEAFF.

The rearrangement links TRBV10-1 to TRBJ2-1; 9 bases line up with TRBD2. With 4 bases clipped from V and 5 bases from J, the junction kept 3 bases outside the gene matches. Germline V gene data show CDR1 as WNHNN and CDR2 as SYGVQD (reference sequence). The CDR3 is 14 residues long. CDR3 nucleotide sequence: TGCGCCAGCAGTGTTGTAGCGGGAGACAATGAGCAGTTCTTC. It is translated as CASSVVAGDNEQFF.

The chain has TRBV11-2 and TRBJ2-2, with D possibly being TRBD2 (5 bases). This CDR3 spans 14 amino acids. Per the germline V gene, CDR1 is SGHAT and CDR2 is FQNNGV. V was shortened by 5 bases and J by 3 bases, with 10 bases between the two germline ends. The CDR3 sequence is CASSLLRDTGELFF. The CDR3 region has the DNA TGTGCCAGCAGCCTTTTGAGGGACACCGGGGAGCTGTTTTTT.

The gene calls are TRBV27 and TRBJ2-7; a possible D gene is TRBD2 (5 bases). V lost 5 bases, J lost 9 bases, and 23 bases lay in between. Per the germline V gene, CDR1 is MNHEY and CDR2 is SMNVEV (reference sequence). The CDR3 spans 15 residues. DNA for the CDR3: TGTGCCAGCAGTCCAACCGCCCGGGATATCGGCGGGCAGTACTTC. Its translation: CASSPTARDIGGQYF.

This clone was found once. V usage is TRBV4-2 and J usage is TRBJ1-2; TRBD1 agrees at 7 bases. J was trimmed by 4 bases and V by 1 base; bases with no gene match: 12. CDR1 is LGHNA, CDR2 YNFKEQ, per germline. There are 17 residues in the CDR3. The CDR3, as DNA: TGTGCCAGCAGCCAAGTCGCCGAGGGGGCGCTAGGCTATGGCTACACCTTC. It translates to CASSQVAEGALGYGYTF.

The chain combines TRBV11-2 with TRBJ2-3, with TRBD2 identical over 9 bases. CDR3 size: 17 residues. Germline V lookup: CDR1 SGHAT, CDR2 FQNNGV. V shed 0 bases, J shed 5 bases, and the junction held 9 bases outside the gene matches. The CDR3 DNA reads TGTGCCAGCAGCTTAGAAGCGGCTAGCGGGGCCAGAGATACGCAGTATTTT. This gives the protein CASSLEAASGARDTQYF. The full variable domain, in which reference TRBV11-2 and TRBJ2-3 provide the parts outside the CDR3, is EAGVAQSPRYKIIEKRQSVAFWCNPISGHATLYWYQQILGQGPKLLIQFQNNGVVDDSQLPKDRFSAERLKGVDSTLKIQPAKLEDSAVYLCASSLEAASGARDTQYFGPGTRLTVL.

This sequence joins TRBV7-2 and TRBJ1-2; TRBD1 agrees at 10 bases. V lost 3 bases to trimming and J lost 7 bases; unmatched junction nucleotides: 8. Germline V gives CDR1 SGHTA, CDR2 FQGNSA. The CDR3 is 15 residues long. The chain's CDR3 is CASSLAGQGTGGYTF. The CDR3 DNA reads as TGTGCCAGCAGCTTGGCGGGACAGGGGACGGGTGGCTACACCTTC. The full variable domain, completed using reference TRBV7-2 and TRBJ1-2, is GAGVSQSPSNKVTEKGKDVELRCDPISGHTALYWYRQSLGQGLEFLIYFQGNSAPDKSGLPSDRFSAERTGGSVSTLTIQRTQQEDSAVYLCASSLAGQGTGGYTFGSGTRLTVV.

This chain links TRBV7-2 with TRBJ2-3, with D unresolved. CDR1 is SGHTA and CDR2 is FQGNSA in the germline V gene. The CDR3 is 13 amino acids. V was cut by 6 bases and J by 0 bases, with 7 bases left in between. DNA of the CDR3: TGTGCCAGCAGGCAGATTAGCACAGATACGCAGTATTTT. This gives the protein CASRQISTDTQYF. The full variable domain, completed using reference TRBV7-2 and TRBJ2-3, is GAGVSQSPSNKVTEKGKDVELRCDPISGHTALYWYRQSLGQGLEFLIYFQGNSAPDKSGLPSDRFSAERTGGSVSTLTIQRTQQEDSAVYLCASRQISTDTQYFGPGTRLTVL.